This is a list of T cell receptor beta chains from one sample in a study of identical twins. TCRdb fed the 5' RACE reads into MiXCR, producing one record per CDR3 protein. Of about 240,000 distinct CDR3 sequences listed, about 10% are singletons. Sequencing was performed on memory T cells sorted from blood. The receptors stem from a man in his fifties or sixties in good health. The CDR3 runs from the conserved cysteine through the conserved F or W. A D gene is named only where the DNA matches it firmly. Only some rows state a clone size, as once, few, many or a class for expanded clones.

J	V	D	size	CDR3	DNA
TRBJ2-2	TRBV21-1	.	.	CASSNPRRGGTGELFF	TGTGCCAGCAGCAATCCCCGCCGGGGGGGAACCGGGGAGCTGTTTTTT
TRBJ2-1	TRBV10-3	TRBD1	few	CAINQGADEQFF	TGTGCCATCAACCAGGGGGCCGATGAGCAGTTCTTC
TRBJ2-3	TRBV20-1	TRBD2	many	CSAGTRVTDTQYF	TGCAGTGCGGGGACTAGGGTCACAGATACGCAGTATTTT
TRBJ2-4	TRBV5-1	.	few	CASSLAAGIQYF	TGCGCCAGCAGCTTGGCGGCCGGCATTCAGTACTTC
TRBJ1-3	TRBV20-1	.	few	CSARSQGEVGNTIYF	TGCAGTGCTAGAAGTCAGGGAGAAGTTGGAAACACCATATATTTT
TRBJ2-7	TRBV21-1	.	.	CASRRGREYF	TGTGCCAGCAGGAGGGGCAGGGAGTACTTC
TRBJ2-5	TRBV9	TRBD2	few	CASSAAGGRETQYF	TGTGCCAGCAGTGCAGCGGGAGGCAGGGAGACCCAGTACTTC
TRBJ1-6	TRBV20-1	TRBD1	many	CSASVGGPSPLHF	TGCAGTGCGAGTGTAGGGGGCCCCTCACCCCTCCACTTT
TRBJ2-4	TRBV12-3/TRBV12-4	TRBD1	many	CASSLGWDSKNIQYF	TGTGCCAGCAGTTTAGGTTGGGACAGCAAAAACATTCAGTACTTC
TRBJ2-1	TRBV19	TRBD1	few	CASSLTGTGTYNEQFF	TGTGCCAGTAGTTTGACCGGGACAGGGACCTACAATGAGCAGTTCTTC
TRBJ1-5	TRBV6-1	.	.	CASSDVQGGSQPQHF	TGTGCCAGCAGTGACGTACAGGGAGGGAGTCAGCCCCAGCATTTT
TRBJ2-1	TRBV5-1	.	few	CASRSWGGGEQFF	TGCGCCAGCAGATCGTGGGGTGGTGGAGAGCAGTTCTTC
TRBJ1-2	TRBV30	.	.	CAWSVLGGYYGYTF	TGTGCCTGGAGTGTACTGGGGGGCTACTATGGCTACACCTTC
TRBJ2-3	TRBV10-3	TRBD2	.	CAISEELTSGGAGDTQYF	TGTGCCATCAGTGAGGAACTGACTAGCGGGGGGGCCGGAGATACGCAGTATTTT
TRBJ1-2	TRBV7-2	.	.	CASSLSPAGDIPNF	TGTGCCAGCAGCTTATCCCCCGCAGGGGATATTCCTAACTTC
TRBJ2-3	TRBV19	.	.	CASSIASTDTQYF	TGTGCCAGTAGTATAGCCAGTACAGATACGCAGTATTTT
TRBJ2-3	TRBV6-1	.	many	CASSDRAGTSTDTQYF	TGTGCCAGCAGTGATAGGGCGGGTACTAGCACAGATACGCAGTATTTT
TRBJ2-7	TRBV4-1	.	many	CASSQDPGTNSYEQYF	TGCGCCAGCAGCCAAGACCCCGGGACAAACTCCTACGAGCAGTACTTC
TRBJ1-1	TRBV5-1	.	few	CASSLAYGNTEAFF	TGCGCCAGCAGCCTGGCGTATGGGAACACTGAAGCTTTCTTT
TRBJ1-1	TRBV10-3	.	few	CAISELGTGAFF	TGTGCCATCAGTGAATTGGGGACTGGGGCTTTCTTT
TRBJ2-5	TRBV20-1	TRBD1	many	CSAPGQGEVTQYF	TGCAGTGCCCCGGGACAGGGGGAAGTGACCCAGTACTTC
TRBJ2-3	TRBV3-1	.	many	CASCFVGDATDTQYF	TGTGCCAGCTGCTTTGTGGGGGACGCCACAGATACGCAGTATTTT
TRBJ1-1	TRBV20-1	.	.	CSARDTGRRNTEAFF	TGCAGTGCTAGAGATACTGGCCGACGGAACACTGAAGCTTTCTTT
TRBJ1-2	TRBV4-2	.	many	CASSQRGGGYGYTF	TGTGCCAGCAGCCAAAGGGGGGGGGGCTATGGCTACACCTTC
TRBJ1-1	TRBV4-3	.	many	CASSQEESTEAFF	TGCGCCAGCAGCCAAGAAGAATCCACTGAAGCTTTCTTT
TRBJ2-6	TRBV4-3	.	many	CASSQEGGANVLTF	TGCGCCAGCAGCCAAGAGGGCGGGGCCAACGTCCTGACTTTC
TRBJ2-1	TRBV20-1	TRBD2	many	CSPLGGTSGKVQFF	TGCAGTCCCTTGGGTGGGACTAGCGGGAAGGTGCAGTTCTTC
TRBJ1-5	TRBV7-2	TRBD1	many	CASSLEIGRGHQPQHF	TGTGCCAGCAGCTTAGAGATAGGCAGGGGGCATCAGCCCCAGCATTTT
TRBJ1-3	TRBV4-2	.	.	CASSQEAGAGNTIYF	TGTGCCAGCAGCCAAGAGGCTGGGGCTGGAAACACCATATATTTT
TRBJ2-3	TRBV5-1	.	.	CASSIRPEVADTQYF	TGCGCCAGCAGCATACGCCCCGAGGTCGCAGATACGCAGTATTTT